Described below is a single T cell receptor (beta chain) sequence and its context. The data were taken from a study of T cell changes during pregnancy in multiple sclerosis. The repertoire was sequenced with immunoSEQ multiplex PCR; TCRdb's copy has only in-frame clones and lacks some. The sample lists fewer than 85,000 clones; about 94% were seen once. This CDR3 region has 17 residues. V lost 3 bases, J lost 4 bases, and 22 bases lay in between. Germline V CDR1 and CDR2: SGHNT, YYREEE (reference sequence). This specimen consisted of peripheral blood, obtained in the third trimester of pregnancy. The chain joins TRBV5-4 to TRBJ2-5, with D possibly matching TRBD2 (5 bases). The sequence derives from a female donor with multiple sclerosis, enrolled in a pregnancy study. The CDR3 reads CASSSEMRSGSGETQYF. CDR3 DNA sequence: TGTGCCAGCAGCTCTGAAATGCGGTCGGGGTCGGGAGAGACCCAGTACTTC.